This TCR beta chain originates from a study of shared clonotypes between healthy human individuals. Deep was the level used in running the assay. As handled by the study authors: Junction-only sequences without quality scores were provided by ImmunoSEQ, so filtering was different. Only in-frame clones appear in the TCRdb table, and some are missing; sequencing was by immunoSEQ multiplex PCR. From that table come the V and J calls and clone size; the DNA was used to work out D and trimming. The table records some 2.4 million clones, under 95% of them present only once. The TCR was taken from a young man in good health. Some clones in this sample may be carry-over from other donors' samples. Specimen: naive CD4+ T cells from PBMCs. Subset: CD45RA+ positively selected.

The CDR3 nucleotides are TGTGCTAGTGGTTTGGTACGACAGAACACCGGGGAGCTGTTTTTT. Translation gives CASGLVRQNTGELFF. The chain employs TRBV12-5 and TRBJ2-2, with D unclear. Germline assignment: CDR1 LGHNT and CDR2 FRNRAP. This CDR3 is 15 amino acids long. Trimming shortened V by 0 bases and J by 1 base, and 6 bases separated the two germline ends.